This T cell receptor (beta chain) was captured in a study of T cells in Graves' hyperthyroidism and ophthalmopathy. Amplified TCR beta CDR3 regions came from RNA transcripts. TCR CDR3 underwent first-round RT-PCR with the HTBI primer set. TCRdb used MiXCR to reprocess the multiplex PCR reads, holding one entry per CDR3 protein. The data hold 300,000 to 350,000 distinct CDR3 sequences, with approximately 15% observed a single time. Study results and caveats: Most clonotypes expanded in thyroid above 0.001 were likewise present in blood.

CDR3 size: 14 residues. The V gene lost 0 bases and the J gene lost 5 bases, with 10 bases spanning the gap. Germline V gene data show CDR1 as MNHNS and CDR2 as SASEGT. At least ten counts were recorded for this clonotype. Antigen specificity is unknown. Subjects aged 18 to 65 presented with newly diagnosed hyperthyroidism of less than 2 months' duration. Sequencing was carried out using blood. This TCR was sampled from a man aged 25 to 45 with Graves' hyperthyroidism. The J gene is TRBJ2-5, the V gene TRBV6-1; D might be TRBD2 (6 bases). CDR3 DNA: TGTGCCAGCAGTGAAGCGGTGGGGGGTGAGACCCAGTACTTC. Translated: CASSEAVGGETQYF.